This T cell receptor (delta chain) was profiled in a study of γδ T cells in repeated Plasmodium falciparum infection. This clone was detected a few times. Given a far larger clone just one base away, this is likely a sequencing read error. The sample has other DNA sequences that encode this CDR3 too. TCRdb applied CATT to the multiplex PCR reads for clone calling. The sample lists 50,000 or so delta-chain clones; over 1.5% were seen once. Gammadelta T cells were flow-sorted from PBMC into Vgamma9/Vdelta2+ and Vdelta2-negative populations for bulk analysis. Germline V gene data show CDR1 as TSWWSYY and CDR2 as QGS. This CDR3 spans 21 amino acids.

Material: gamma-delta T cells from blood. The source is a pool of human donors (malaria-infected and uninfected, not separated). V is TRDV1 and J is TRDJ1, with D possibly being TRDD2 or TRDD3 (8 bases each). CDR3 bases: TGTGCTCTTGGGGAGGTCTTCCTACGATTCTGGGGGAAACTGTACACTGATAAACTCATCTTT. This encodes CALGEVFLRFWGKLYTDKLIF.